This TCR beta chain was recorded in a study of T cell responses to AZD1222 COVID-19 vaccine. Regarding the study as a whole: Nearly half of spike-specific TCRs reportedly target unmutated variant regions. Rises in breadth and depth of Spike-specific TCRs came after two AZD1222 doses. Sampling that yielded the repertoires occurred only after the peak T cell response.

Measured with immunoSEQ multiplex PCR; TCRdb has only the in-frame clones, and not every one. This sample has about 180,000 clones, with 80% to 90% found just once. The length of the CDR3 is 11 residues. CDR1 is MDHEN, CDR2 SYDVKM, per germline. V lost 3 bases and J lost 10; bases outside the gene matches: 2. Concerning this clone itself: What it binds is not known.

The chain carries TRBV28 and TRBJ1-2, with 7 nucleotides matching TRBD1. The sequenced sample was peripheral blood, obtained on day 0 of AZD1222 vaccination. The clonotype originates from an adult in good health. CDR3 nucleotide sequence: TGTGCCAGCAGTTTGGACAGGATCTACACCTTC. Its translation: CASSLDRIYTF.